This is a list of T cell receptor beta chains from one sample in a study of shared clonotypes between healthy human individuals. Measured with immunoSEQ multiplex PCR; TCRdb has only the in-frame clones, and not every one. Among nearly 1,000,000 clones listed, 70% to 85% were seen once. Sample: memory CD4+ T cells sorted from blood. The receptors shown here come from a man aged 18 to 29 in good health. Both conserved end residues are part of each CDR3. The D gene is left open where the match is weak. The size field is filled for only some rows; it gives once, few, many or a size class.

>TRBJ1-4|TRBV7-2|-|-
TGTGCCAGCAGTCGGATACGGACTAATGAAAAACTGTTTTTT
CASSRIRTNEKLFF
>TRBJ2-1|TRBV2|-|TRBD2
TGTGCCAGCAGTCGCTTGATTAGCGGGAGGGCCCATGAGCAGTTCTTC
CASSRLISGRAHEQFF
>TRBJ2-7|TRBV18|-|TRBD1
TGTGCCAGCTCACCGTCACAGGGGAACTTTGGGCAGTACTTC
CASSPSQGNFGQYF
>TRBJ1-1|TRBV10-3|-|-
TGTGCCATCAGTGAGCCACCAAGAACTGAAGCTTTCTTT
CAISEPPRTEAFF
>TRBJ1-4|TRBV30|-|-
TGTGCCTGGAGTTATGGATGGGGCTACAGTATGGAAAGGCTGTTTTTT
CAWSYGWGYSMERLFF
>TRBJ2-7|TRBV7-9|-|TRBD2
TGTGCCAGCAGCCTAGGACTAGCGGGAGTCGGCGAGCAGTACTTC
CASSLGLAGVGEQYF
>TRBJ2-1|TRBV5-1|once|TRBD1
TGCGCCAGCAGCTTACGGACAGGGAGTAATAATGAGCAGTTCTTC
CASSLRTGSNNEQFF
>TRBJ1-1|TRBV2|many|-
TGTGCCAGCAGGAGGGGGGGCACTGAAGCTTTCTTT
CASRRGGTEAFF
>TRBJ2-5|TRBV7-2|-|-
TGTGCCAGCAACCAGGGGGGCCAAGAGACCCAGTACTTC
CASNQGGQETQYF
>TRBJ2-3|TRBV28|-|-
TGTGCCAGCAGCTCAGCTCGAGGGGATACGCAGTATTTT
CASSSARGDTQYF
>TRBJ2-7|TRBV10-3|few|TRBD1
TGTGCCATCAGTGTGCTAGGGGGACAGGCGTCGTACGAGCAGTACTTC
CAISVLGGQASYEQYF
>TRBJ1-2|TRBV19|-|-
TGTGCCAGTAGTGGCGCTATCTATGGCTACACCTTC
CASSGAIYGYTF
>TRBJ2-3|TRBV9|-|TRBD2
TGTGCCAGCAGCGTAGGTCTAGCGGGACTAACTATTCCAGATACGCAGTATTTT
CASSVGLAGLTIPDTQYF
>TRBJ1-5|TRBV30|few|-
TGTGCCTGGAGTGTAAGGTCGGGGGACAATCAGCCCCAGCATTTT
CAWSVRSGDNQPQHF
>TRBJ2-2|TRBV18|-|-
TGTGCCAGCTCACTGGCGGCCGGGGAGCTGTTTTTT
CASSLAAGELFF
>TRBJ2-2|TRBV12-5|-|-
TGTGCTAGTGTCCTCTCTAACACCGGGGAGCTGTTTTTT
CASVLSNTGELFF
>TRBJ1-6|TRBV9|once|-
TGTGCCAGCAGCGTTTCGGCAGGGTCATATAATTCACCCCTCCACTTT
CASSVSAGSYNSPLHF
>TRBJ2-6|TRBV30|-|-
TGTGCCTGGAGTCTCTGGGGCTCTGGGGCCAACGTCCTGACTTTC
CAWSLWGSGANVLTF
>TRBJ1-1|TRBV7-9|few|-
TGTGCCAGCAGCTTAGCGGGGGAGGGGAACACTGAAGCTTTCTTT
CASSLAGEGNTEAFF
>TRBJ2-2|TRBV5-1|-|-
TGCGCCAGCAGGGATCCCGGGGAGCTGTTTTTT
CASRDPGELFF
>TRBJ1-3|TRBV18|once|-
TGTGCCAGCTCACCACCGGCAGGCGCCTCTGGAAACACCATATATTTT
CASSPPAGASGNTIYF
>TRBJ2-7|TRBV5-1|-|-
TGCGCCAGCAGAAGCTGGAACCTACCCTACGAGCAGTACTTC
CASRSWNLPYEQYF
>TRBJ2-5|TRBV7-8|-|TRBD2
TGTGCCAGCAGGAACTATGCGGGGGTAGGAGGTAAAGAGACCCAGTACTTC
CASRNYAGVGGKETQYF
>TRBJ1-5|TRBV6-5|-|TRBD1
TGTGCCAGCAGGCGGACAGGGATAAAGAATCAGCCCCAGCATTTT
CASRRTGIKNQPQHF
>TRBJ2-7|TRBV28|-|-
TGTGCCAGCAGTGTCTCCCGTCGAGACGAGCAGTACTTC
CASSVSRRDEQYF
>TRBJ2-2|TRBV27|-|TRBD2
TGTGCCAGCAGTTTCTCAAAGACTAGCGGGGTGAACACCGGGGAGCTGTTTTTT
CASSFSKTSGVNTGELFF
>TRBJ2-3|TRBV30|-|-
TGTGCCTGGAGTAGTAAAGGCACAGATACGCAGTATTTT
CAWSSKGTDTQYF
>TRBJ1-2|TRBV7-9|many|TRBD1
TGTGCCAGCAGCTCTTGGACAGGGCCAAATGATGGCTACACCTTC
CASSSWTGPNDGYTF